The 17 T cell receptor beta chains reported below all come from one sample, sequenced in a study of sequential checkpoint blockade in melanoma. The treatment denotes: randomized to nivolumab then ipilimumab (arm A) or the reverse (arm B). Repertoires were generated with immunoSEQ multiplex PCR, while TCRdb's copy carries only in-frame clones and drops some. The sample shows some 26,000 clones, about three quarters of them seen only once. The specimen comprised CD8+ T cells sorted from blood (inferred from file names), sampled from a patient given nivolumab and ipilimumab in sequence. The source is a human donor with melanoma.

DNA for the CDR3: TGTGCCTGGAGTGTTTTTTTTCAGTGGGGGGCGGGAGGGAGCTCCTACGAGCAGTACTTC. The encoded protein is CAWSVFFQWGAGGSSYEQYF. The chain is built from TRBV30 and TRBJ2-7, with 9 bases that match TRBD2. Trimming removed 0 bases from V and 0 bases from J; junction bases left unmatched: 18. Germline V CDR1 and CDR2: GTSNPN, SVGIG (reference sequence). CDR3 length: 20 residues.

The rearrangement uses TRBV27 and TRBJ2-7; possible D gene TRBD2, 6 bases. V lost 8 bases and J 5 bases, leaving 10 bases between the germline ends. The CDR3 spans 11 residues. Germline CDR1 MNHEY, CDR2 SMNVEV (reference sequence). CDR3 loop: CASRGSHEQYF. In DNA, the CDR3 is TGTGCCAGCCGGGGGAGCCACGAGCAGTACTTC.

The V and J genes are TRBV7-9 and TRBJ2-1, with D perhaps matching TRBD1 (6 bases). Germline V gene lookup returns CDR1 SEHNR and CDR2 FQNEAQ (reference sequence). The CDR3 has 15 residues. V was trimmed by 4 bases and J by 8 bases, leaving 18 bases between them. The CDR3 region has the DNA TGTGCCAGCAGCTCATCCAGGGGCTCGGCCCATGAGCAGTTCTTC. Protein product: CASSSSRGSAHEQFF.

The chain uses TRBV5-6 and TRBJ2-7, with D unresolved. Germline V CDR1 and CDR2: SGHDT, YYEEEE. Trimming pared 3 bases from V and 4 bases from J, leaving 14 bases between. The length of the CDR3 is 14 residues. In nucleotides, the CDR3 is TGTGCCAGCAGCTCCATAGGCTCGGAGTACGAGCAGTACTTC. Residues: CASSSIGSEYEQYF.

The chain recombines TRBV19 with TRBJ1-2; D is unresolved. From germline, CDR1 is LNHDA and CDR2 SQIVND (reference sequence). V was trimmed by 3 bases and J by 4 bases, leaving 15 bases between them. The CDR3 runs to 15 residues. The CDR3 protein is CASSILGGAGYGYTF. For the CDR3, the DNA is TGTGCCAGTAGTATCCTCGGAGGCGCGGGCTATGGCTACACCTTC. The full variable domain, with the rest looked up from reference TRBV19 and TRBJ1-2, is DGGITQSPKYLFRKEGQNVTLSCEQNLNHDAMYWYRQDPGQGLRLIYYSQIVNDFQKGDIAEGYSVSREKKESFPLTVTSAQKNPTAFYLCASSILGGAGYGYTFGSGTRLTVV.

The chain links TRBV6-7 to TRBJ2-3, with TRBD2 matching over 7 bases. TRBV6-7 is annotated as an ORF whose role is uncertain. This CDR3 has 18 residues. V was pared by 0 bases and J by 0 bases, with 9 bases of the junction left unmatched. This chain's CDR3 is CASSYSPSGYLSTDTQYF. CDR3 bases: TGTGCCAGCAGTTACTCTCCTAGCGGATACCTAAGCACAGATACGCAGTATTTT.

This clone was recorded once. The CDR3 nucleotides read TGTGCCAGCAGCTCCCCCACTGGGGAGCTGTTTTTT. Amino acid sequence: CASSSPTGELFF. This chain connects TRBV7-8 to TRBJ2-2; D gene uncertain. The V and J ends lost 4 bases and 8 bases respectively, with 8 bases between them. Germline V gene data show CDR1 as SGHVS and CDR2 as FQNEAQ. CDR3 size: 12 residues.

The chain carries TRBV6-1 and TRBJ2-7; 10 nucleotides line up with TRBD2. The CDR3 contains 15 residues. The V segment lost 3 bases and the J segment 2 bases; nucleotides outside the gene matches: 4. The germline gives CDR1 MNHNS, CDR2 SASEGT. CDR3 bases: TGTGCCAGCAGTGACCGACTAGCGGGCCCCTACGAGCAGTACTTC. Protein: CASSDRLAGPYEQYF.

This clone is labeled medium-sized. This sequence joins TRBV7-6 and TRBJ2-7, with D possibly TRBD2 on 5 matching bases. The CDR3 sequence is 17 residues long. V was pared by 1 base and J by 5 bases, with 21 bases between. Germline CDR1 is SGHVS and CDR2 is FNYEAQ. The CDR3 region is CASSLDPPYSLAHEQYF. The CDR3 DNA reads TGTGCCAGCAGCTTAGACCCCCCGTACTCGCTAGCCCACGAGCAGTACTTC.

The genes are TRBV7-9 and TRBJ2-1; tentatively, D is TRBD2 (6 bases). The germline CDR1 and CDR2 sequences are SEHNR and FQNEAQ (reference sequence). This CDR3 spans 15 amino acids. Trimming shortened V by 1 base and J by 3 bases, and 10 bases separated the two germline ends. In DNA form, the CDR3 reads TGTGCCAGCAGCTTAGTACTAGCTATCTACAATGAGCAGTTCTTC. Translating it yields CASSLVLAIYNEQFF.

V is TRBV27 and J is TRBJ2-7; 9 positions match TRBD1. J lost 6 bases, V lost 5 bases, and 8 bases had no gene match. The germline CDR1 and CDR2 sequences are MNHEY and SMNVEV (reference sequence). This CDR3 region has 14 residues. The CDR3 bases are TGTGCCAGCAGTACCGGGGACAGGGAAGGCGAGCAGTACTTC. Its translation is CASSTGDREGEQYF.

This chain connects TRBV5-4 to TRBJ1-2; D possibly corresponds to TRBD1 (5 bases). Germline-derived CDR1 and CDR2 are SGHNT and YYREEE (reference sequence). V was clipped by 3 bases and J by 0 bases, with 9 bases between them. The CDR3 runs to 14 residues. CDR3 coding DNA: TGTGCCAGCAGCTCAGGGAAAGCTAACTATGGCTACACCTTC. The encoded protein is CASSSGKANYGYTF.

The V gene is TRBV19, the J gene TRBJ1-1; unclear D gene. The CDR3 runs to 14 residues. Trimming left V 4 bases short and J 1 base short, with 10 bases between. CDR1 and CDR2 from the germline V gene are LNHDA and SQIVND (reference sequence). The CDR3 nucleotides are TGTGCCAGTAGTAGTCCTGAGGCGAACACTGAAGCTTTCTTT. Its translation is CASSSPEANTEAFF. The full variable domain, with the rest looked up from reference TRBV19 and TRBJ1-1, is DGGITQSPKYLFRKEGQNVTLSCEQNLNHDAMYWYRQDPGQGLRLIYYSQIVNDFQKGDIAEGYSVSREKKESFPLTVTSAQKNPTAFYLCASSSPEANTEAFFGQGTRLTVV.

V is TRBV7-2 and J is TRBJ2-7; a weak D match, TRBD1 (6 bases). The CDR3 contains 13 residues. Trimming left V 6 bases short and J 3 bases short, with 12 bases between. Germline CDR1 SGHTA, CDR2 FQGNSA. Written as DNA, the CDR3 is TGTGCCAGCAGACCGGACAGCTACTACGAGCAGTACTTC. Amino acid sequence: CASRPDSYYEQYF.

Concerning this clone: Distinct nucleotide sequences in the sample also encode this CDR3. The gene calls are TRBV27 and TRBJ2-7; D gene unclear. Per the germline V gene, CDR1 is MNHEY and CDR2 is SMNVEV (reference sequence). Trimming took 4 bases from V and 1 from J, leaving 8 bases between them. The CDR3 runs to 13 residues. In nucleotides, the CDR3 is TGTGCCAGCAGTTCCGGGTTGTCCTACGAGCAGTACTTC. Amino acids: CASSSGLSYEQYF.

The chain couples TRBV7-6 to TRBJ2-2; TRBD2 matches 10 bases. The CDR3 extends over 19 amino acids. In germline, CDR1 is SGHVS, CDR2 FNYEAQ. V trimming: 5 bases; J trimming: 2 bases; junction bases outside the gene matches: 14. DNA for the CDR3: TGTGCCAGCAGCCTAAGACAGTTTAGCGGGGGGCTTAACACCGGGGAGCTGTTTTTT. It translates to CASSLRQFSGGLNTGELFF.

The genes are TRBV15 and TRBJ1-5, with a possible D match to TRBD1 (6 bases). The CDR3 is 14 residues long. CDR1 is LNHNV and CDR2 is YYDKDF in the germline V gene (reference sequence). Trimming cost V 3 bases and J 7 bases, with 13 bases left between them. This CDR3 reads CATSSMGAGQPQHF. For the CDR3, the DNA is TGTGCCACCAGCAGTATGGGGGCCGGGCAGCCCCAGCATTTT.